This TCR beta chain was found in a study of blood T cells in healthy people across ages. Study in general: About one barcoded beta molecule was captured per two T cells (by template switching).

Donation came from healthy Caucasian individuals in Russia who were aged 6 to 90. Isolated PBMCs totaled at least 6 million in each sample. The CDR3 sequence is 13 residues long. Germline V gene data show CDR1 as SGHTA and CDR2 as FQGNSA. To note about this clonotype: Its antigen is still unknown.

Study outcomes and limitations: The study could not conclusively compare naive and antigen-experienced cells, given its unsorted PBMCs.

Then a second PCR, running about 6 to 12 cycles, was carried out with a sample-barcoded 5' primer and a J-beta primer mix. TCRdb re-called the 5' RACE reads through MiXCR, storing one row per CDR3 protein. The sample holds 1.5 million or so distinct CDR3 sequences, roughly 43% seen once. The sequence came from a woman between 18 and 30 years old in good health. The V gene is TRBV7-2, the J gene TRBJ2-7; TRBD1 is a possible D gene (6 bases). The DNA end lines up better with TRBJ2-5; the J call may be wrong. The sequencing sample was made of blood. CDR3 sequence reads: CASTATGRETQYF. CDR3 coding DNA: TGTGCCAGCACCGCGACAGGCCGGGAGACCCAGTACTTC.